This T cell receptor (beta chain) derives from a study of immune evolution from preneoplasia to lung adenocarcinoma (dated by TCRdb to about 2021). Study-wide context: HLA loss of heterozygosity was observed in approximately 6.5%, 16% and 36% of AIS, MIA and ADC lesions, respectively, and was not observed in any AAH lesions. The study used immune gene expression, TCR sequencing and multiplex immunofluorescence to profile the immune contexture of lung adenocarcinoma precursors and invasive adenocarcinoma. Resected precursor lesions (AAH, AIS, MIA) and invasive adenocarcinomas were compared with paired morphologically normal lung tissue. Sample size was determined by specimen availability and not by a prior power calculation. Whole exome sequencing and methylation data from the same cohort of nodules were integrated with the immune data. In total, the cohort included 50 or so patients with pulmonary nodules, all of whom underwent surgical resection. TCR sequencing data came from approximately 51 patients. The study reported that around 100 samples were used for TCR sequencing. Class I HLA alleles were inferred from exome data with POLYSOLVER, and allele-specific HLA loss was detected with LOHHLA.

The paper as a whole reports these results and caveats: All patients were from Japan and China, so applicability to Western populations was uncertain. The findings were based on association rather than direct causation, and larger cohorts with long-term follow-up and longitudinal biopsies were deemed needed. The highest T cell clonality was observed in KRAS-mutant nodules compared with EGFR-mutant or double wild-type lesions. Normal lung showed the highest clonality, whereas later-stage lesions appeared to have higher T cell density and diversity but lower clonality. Normal lung had the highest top T cell clone frequencies, and these frequencies appeared to fall progressively from AAH through AIS, MIA and invasive adenocarcinoma.

The patients had resection in Japan or China between the mid-2010s and the late 2010s. Two lung cancer pathologists independently reviewed H&E slides to confirm the histologic diagnosis of every case. To enrich premalignant or tumor cells for nucleic acid extraction, macro-dissection was performed after pathologic assessment. DNA was isolated from FFPE tissue using the AllPrep DNA/RNA FFPE Kit. This clone appeared a few times. Its cognate antigen has yet to be identified. One base away there is no much larger clone; base qualities are not given. Using the immunoSEQ hsTCRbeta Kit, TCR beta CDR3 regions were sequenced from DNA. Per the original workflow: TCR sequencing data were analysed with the ImmunoSEQ Analyzer. T cell clonality was calculated on productive rearrangements as 1 minus Pielou's evenness. To measure T cell diversity, the inverse Simpson index was applied to productive templates. T cell density was expressed as TCR beta template counts normalized to usable DNA, with usable DNA estimated by amplifying and sequencing housekeeping genes. Two-sided Kruskal-Wallis tests were used to compare TCR metrics across histologic stages. As stored in TCRdb, this immuneACCESS dataset retains in-frame rearrangements with V and J assigned. A fraction of the clones does not appear; measured against another copy, unresolved V genes explain less than half of the discrepancy, and the remainder lacks a known reason. For V, J and clone size, that table is used; D and trimming come from the DNA. The sample table contains several thousand clones; only one count was recorded for over 60% of them. Roughly 3.1% of the sample is in the top ten clones.

The CDR3 runs 16 amino acids, cysteine and phenylalanine included. Of all the DNA, just the CDR3 is kept, 48 bases in frame from base 1. The V and J ends are trimmed by 4 bases and 0 bases, leaving 13 bases between them. Reading the germline V gene gives CDR1 SGHTA and CDR2 FQGNSA. Input material: FFPE minimally invasive lung adenocarcinoma tissue. This specimen's cell subset or site label, interpreted: micro-invasive lung adenocarcinoma (MIA). The rearranged segments are TRBV7-2 and TRBJ2-1, with no confident D gene call. The TCR was taken from a person aged 60 to 85 with lung adenocarcinoma. The CDR3 region reads CASSWGGVSSYNEQFF. Here is the DNA: TGTGCCAGCAGCTGGGGTGGGGTTAGCTCCTACAATGAGCAGTTCTTC.